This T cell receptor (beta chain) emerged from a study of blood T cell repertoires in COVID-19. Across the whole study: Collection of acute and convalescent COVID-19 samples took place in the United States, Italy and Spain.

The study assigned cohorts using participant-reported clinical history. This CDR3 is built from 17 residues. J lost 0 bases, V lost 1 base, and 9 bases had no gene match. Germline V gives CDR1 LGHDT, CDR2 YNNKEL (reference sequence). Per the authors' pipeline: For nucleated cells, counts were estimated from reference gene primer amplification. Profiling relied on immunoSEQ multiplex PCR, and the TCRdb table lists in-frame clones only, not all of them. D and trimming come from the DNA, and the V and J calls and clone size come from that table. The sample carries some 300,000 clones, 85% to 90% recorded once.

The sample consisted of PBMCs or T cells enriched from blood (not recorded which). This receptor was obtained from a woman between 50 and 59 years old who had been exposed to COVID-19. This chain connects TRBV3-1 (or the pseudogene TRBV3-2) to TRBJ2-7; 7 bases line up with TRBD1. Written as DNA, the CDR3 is TGTGCCAGCAGCCAAGTAGCCGGGACAGTAAGCTCCTACGAGCAGTACTTC. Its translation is CASSQVAGTVSSYEQYF.